This T cell receptor beta chain was identified in a study of cytomegalovirus exposure and HLA in healthy donors. At the level of the study: Earlier results showed 90 million to 130 million unique TCR beta sequences derived from about 179 million T cells.

It was with 60 Vbeta and 13 Jbeta primers that the PCR ran. This table comes from immunoSEQ multiplex PCR, and its TCRdb copy is limited to in-frame clones, with some not included. The profile shows over 150,000 clones, about four fifths of them singletons. Details on this clone: The antigen is undetermined.

CDR3 length: 16 residues. V was pared by 0 bases and J by 5 bases, with 4 bases of the junction left unmatched. Germline CDR1 is SGHKS and CDR2 is YYEKEE (reference sequence). Study observations and caveats: Based on reports, TCR beta sequences accurately predicted HLA-A and HLA-B alleles for most subjects. While the bulk of TCR sequences proved rare, some public TCRs turned up in many donors.

This sequence was found in a woman aged 25 to 39 in good health and CMV-seropositive. The sequenced sample consisted of PBMCs. The chain combines TRBV5-5 with TRBJ2-1; 11 bases align to TRBD2. DNA of the CDR3: TGTGCCAGCAGCTTGGATAGCGGGGGGGCTCACAATGAGCAGTTCTTC. It encodes CASSLDSGGAHNEQFF.